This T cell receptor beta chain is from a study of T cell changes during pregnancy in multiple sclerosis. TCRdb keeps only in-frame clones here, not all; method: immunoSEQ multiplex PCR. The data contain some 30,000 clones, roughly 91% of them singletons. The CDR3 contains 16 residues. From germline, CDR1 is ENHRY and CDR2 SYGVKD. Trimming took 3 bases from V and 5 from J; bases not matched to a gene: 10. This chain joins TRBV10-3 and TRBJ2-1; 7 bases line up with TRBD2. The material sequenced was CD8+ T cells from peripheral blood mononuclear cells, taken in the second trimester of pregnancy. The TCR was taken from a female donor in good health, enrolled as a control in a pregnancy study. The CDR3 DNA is TGTGCCATCAGTGACCCCGTGGGGGGGGAGCACAATGAGCAGTTCTTC. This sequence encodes CAISDPVGGEHNEQFF.